This T cell receptor beta chain was sequenced for a study of blood T cell repertoires in COVID-19. Whole-study context: Nucleic acid was either cDNA or gDNA, and it came from T cells, B-cell-depleted T cells, or PBMCs.

Profiling relied on immunoSEQ multiplex PCR, and the TCRdb table lists in-frame clones only, not all of them. The sample consists of roughly 260,000 clones, over 80% of them appearing once. Those who participated ranged in age from roughly 18 to 89 years and resided in approximately 23 US areas. Allocation to cohorts depended on clinical history reported by the participants. The sequence came from a woman in her late teens or twenties who had recovered from COVID-19. The sample consisted of PBMCs or T cells enriched from blood (not recorded which).

The CDR3: CASSALAGNTEAFF. CDR3 bases: TGCGCCAGCAGCGCCTTGGCGGGTAACACTGAAGCTTTCTTT. The genes are TRBV5-1 and TRBJ1-1; D unresolved. Germline V lookup: CDR1 SGHRS, CDR2 YFSETQ. V was pared by 4 bases and J by 2 bases, with 12 bases between. The CDR3 spans 14 residues.